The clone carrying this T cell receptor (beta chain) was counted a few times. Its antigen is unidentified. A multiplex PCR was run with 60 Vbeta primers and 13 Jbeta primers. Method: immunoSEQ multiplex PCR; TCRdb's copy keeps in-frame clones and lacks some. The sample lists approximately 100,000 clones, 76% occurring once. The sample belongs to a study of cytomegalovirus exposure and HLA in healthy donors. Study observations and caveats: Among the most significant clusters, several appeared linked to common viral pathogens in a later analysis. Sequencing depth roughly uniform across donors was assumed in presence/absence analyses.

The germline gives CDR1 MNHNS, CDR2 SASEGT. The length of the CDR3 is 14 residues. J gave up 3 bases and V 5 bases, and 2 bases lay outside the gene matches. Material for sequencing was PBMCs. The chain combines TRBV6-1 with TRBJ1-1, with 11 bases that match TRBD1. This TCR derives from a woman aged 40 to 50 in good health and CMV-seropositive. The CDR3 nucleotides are TGTGCCAGCAGTACGGGACAGGGGGACACTGAAGCTTTCTTT. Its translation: CASSTGQGDTEAFF.